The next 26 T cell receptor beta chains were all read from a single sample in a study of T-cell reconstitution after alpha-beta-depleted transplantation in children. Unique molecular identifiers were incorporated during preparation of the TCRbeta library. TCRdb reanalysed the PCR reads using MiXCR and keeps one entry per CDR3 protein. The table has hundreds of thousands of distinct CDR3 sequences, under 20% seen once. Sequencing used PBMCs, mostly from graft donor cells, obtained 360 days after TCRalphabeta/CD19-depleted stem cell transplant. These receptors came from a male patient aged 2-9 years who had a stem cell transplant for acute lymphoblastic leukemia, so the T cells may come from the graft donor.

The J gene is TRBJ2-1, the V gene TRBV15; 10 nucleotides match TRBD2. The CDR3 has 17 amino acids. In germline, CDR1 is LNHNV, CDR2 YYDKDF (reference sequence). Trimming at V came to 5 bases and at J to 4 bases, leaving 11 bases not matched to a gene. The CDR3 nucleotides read TGTGCCACCAGCGCAGTAGGACTAGCGGCTAATTACAATGAGCAGTTCTTC. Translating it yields CATSAVGLAANYNEQFF.

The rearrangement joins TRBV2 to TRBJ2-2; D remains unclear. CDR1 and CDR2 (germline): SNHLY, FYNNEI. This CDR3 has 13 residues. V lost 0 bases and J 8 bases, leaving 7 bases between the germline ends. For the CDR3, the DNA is TGTGCCAGCAGTGAAGCTCCTAGTGGGGAGCTGTTTTTT. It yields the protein CASSEAPSGELFF.

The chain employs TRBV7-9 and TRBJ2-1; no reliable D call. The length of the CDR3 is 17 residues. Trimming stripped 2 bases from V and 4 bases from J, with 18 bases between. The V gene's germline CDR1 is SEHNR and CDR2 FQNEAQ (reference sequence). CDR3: CASSLPVLGPKYNEQFF. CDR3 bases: TGTGCCAGCAGCTTACCTGTTCTTGGACCCAAATACAATGAGCAGTTCTTC.

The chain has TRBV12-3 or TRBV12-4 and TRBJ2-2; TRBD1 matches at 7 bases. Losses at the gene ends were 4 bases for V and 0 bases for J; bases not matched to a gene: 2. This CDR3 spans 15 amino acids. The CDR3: CASSSQGPNTGELFF. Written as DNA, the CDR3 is TGTGCCAGCAGTTCACAGGGGCCGAACACCGGGGAGCTGTTTTTT.

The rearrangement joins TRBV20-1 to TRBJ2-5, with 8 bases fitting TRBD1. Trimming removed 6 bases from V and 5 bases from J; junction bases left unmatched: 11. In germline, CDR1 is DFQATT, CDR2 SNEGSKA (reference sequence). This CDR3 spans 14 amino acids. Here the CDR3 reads CSAPDRGGGETQYF. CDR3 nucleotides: TGCAGTGCCCCAGACAGGGGAGGTGGGGAGACCCAGTACTTC.

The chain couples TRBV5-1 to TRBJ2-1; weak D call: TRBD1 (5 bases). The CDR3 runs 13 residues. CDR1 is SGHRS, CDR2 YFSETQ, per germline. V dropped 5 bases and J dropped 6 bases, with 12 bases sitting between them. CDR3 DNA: TGCGCCAGCAGTCCAGCCAGGGTCAATGAGCAGTTCTTC. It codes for CASSPARVNEQFF. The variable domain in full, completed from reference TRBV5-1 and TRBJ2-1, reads KAGVTQTPRYLIKTRGQQVTLSCSPISGHRSVSWYQQTPGQGLQFLFEYFSETQRNKGNFPGRFSGRQFSNSRSEMNVSTLELGDSALYLCASSPARVNEQFFGPGTRLTVL.

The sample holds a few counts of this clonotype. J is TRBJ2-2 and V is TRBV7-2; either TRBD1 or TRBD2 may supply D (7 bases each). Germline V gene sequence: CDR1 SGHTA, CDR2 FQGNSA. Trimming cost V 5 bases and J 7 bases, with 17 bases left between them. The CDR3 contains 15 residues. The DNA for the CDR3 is TGTGCCAGCAGCCCGCAGGGGGGGGCAAACGGGGAGCTGTTTTTT. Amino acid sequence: CASSPQGGANGELFF.

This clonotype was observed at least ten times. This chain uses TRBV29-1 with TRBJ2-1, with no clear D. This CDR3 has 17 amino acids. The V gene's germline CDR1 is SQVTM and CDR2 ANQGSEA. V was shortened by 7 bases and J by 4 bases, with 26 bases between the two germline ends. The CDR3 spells CSAQGRPQNNNYNEQFF. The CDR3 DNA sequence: TGCAGCGCCCAAGGGCGACCACAAAACAACAATTACAATGAGCAGTTCTTC.

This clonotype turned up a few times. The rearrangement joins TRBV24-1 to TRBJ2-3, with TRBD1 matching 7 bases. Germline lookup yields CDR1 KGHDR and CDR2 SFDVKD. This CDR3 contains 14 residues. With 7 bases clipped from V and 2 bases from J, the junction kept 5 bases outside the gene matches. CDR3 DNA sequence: TGTGCCACCAGGGGGGACAGAGACACAGATACGCAGTATTTT. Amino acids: CATRGDRDTDTQYF.

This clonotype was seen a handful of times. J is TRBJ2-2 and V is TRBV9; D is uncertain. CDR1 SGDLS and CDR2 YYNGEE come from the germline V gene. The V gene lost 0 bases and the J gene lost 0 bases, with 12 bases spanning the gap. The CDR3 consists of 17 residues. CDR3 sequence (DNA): TGTGCCAGCAGCGTAGCCCTGATCGGGTCGAACACCGGGGAGCTGTTTTTT. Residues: CASSVALIGSNTGELFF.

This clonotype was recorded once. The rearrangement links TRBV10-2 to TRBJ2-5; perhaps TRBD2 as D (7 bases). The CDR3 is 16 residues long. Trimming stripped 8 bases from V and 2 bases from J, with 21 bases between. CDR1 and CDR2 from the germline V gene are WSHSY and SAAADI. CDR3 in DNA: TGCGCCAGCGGTGGGGGTCCGGGGGGCATACAAGAGACCCAGTACTTC. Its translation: CASGGGPGGIQETQYF.

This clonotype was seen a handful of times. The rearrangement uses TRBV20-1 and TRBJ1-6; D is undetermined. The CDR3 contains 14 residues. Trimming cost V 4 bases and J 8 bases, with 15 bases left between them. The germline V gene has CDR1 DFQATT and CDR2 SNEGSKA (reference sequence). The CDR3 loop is CSATLQAPDSPLHF. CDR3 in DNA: TGCAGTGCTACCCTCCAAGCCCCCGATTCACCCCTCCACTTT.

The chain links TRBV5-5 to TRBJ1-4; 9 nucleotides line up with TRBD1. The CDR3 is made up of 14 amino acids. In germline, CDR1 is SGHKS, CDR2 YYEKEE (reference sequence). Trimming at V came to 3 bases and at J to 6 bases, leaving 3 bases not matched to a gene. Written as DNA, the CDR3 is TGTGCCAGCAGCTACAGGGGGCCGGATGAAAAACTGTTTTTT. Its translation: CASSYRGPDEKLFF.

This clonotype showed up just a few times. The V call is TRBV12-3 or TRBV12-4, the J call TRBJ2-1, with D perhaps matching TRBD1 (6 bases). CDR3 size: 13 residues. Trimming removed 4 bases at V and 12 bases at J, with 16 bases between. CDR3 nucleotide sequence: TGTGCCAGCAGTTGGGATCCGGGACAAGGGCAGTTCTTC. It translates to CASSWDPGQGQFF.

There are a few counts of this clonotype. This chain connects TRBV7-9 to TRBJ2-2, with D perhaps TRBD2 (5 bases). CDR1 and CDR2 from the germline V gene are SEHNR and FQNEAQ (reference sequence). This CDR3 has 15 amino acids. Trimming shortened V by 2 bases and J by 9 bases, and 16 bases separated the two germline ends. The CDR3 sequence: CASSLIAGRGRELFF. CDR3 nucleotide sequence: TGTGCCAGCAGCTTAATTGCGGGCCGCGGAAGGGAGCTGTTTTTT. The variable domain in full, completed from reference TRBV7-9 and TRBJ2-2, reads DTGVSQNPRHKITKRGQNVTFRCDPISEHNRLYWYRQTLGQGPEFLTYFQNEAQLEKSRLLSDRFSAERPKGSFSTLEIQRTEQGDSAMYLCASSLIAGRGRELFFGEGSRLTVL.

CDR3 loop: CASSDTGGPYEQYF. The CDR3 nucleotides are TGTGCCAGCAGCGATACTGGGGGCCCCTACGAGCAGTACTTC. The rearrangement joins TRBV7-2 to TRBJ2-7; D perhaps matches TRBD1 (6 bases). CDR1 is SGHTA, CDR2 FQGNSA, per germline. This CDR3 has 14 amino acids. Trimming left V 5 bases short and J 2 bases short, with 13 bases between.

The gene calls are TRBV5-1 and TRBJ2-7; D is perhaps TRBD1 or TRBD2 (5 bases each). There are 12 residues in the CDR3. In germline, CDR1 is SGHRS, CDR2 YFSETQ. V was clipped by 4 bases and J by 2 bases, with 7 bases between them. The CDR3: CASSRDPYEQYF. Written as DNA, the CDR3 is TGCGCCAGCAGCAGGGACCCCTACGAGCAGTACTTC. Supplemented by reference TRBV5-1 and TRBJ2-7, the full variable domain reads KAGVTQTPRYLIKTRGQQVTLSCSPISGHRSVSWYQQTPGQGLQFLFEYFSETQRNKGNFPGRFSGRQFSNSRSEMNVSTLELGDSALYLCASSRDPYEQYFGPGTRLTVT.

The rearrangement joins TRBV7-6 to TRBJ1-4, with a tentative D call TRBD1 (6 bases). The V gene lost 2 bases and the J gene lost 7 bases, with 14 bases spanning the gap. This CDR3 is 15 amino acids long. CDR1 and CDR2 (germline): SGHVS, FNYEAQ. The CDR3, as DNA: TGTGCCAGCAGCTTACAGACAGGAGGGATTGAAAAACTGTTTTTT. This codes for CASSLQTGGIEKLFF.

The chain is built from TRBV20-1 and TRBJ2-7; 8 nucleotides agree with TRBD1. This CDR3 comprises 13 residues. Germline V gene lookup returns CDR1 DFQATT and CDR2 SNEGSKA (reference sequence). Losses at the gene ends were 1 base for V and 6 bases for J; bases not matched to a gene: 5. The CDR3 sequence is CSARVQGEGEQYF. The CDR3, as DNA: TGCAGTGCTAGAGTACAGGGGGAAGGCGAGCAGTACTTC.

The CDR3 bases are TGTGCCAGCCCCCATAGCCTTGGGAGGGCAGATACGCAGTATTTT. Translated: CASPHSLGRADTQYF. The gene calls are TRBV2 and TRBJ2-3; 7 bases are shared with TRBD2. This CDR3 spans 15 amino acids. Germline CDR1 and CDR2: SNHLY and FYNNEI. J was trimmed by 4 bases and V by 8 bases; bases with no gene match: 12.

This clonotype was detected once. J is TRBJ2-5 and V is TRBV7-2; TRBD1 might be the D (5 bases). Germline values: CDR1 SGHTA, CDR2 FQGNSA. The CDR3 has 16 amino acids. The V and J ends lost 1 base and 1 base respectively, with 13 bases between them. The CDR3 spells CASSLVPGNLQETQYF. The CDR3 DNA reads TGTGCCAGCAGCTTAGTCCCAGGGAATCTCCAAGAGACCCAGTACTTC.

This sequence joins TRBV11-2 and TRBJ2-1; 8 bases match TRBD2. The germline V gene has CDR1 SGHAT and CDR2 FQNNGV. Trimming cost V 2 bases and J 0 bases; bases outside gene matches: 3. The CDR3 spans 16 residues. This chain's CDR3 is CASSLSGGASYNEQFF. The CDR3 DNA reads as TGTGCCAGCAGCTTATCGGGGGGGGCCTCCTACAATGAGCAGTTCTTC.

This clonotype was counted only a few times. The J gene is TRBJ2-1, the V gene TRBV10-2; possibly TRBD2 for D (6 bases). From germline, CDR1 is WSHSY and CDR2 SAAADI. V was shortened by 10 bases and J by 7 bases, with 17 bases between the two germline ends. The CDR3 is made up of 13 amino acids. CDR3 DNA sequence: TGCGCCACCTTCGGGGGTAATTGGAATGAGCAGTTCTTC. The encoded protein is CATFGGNWNEQFF.

The CDR3: CSSLGGQRLDTEAFF. The CDR3 region has the DNA TGCAGCTCATTAGGGGGACAGCGACTAGACACTGAAGCTTTCTTT. The genes are TRBV20-1 and TRBJ1-1; 7 nucleotides align to TRBD1. The CDR3 covers 15 residues. Germline values: CDR1 DFQATT, CDR2 SNEGSKA (reference sequence).

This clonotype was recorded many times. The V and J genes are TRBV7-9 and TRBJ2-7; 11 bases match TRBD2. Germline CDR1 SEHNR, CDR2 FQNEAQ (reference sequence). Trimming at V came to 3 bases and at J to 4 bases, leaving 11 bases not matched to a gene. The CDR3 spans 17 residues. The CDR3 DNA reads TGTGCCAGCAGCTTCAGACTAGCGGGAATAAATCAGTACGAGCAGTACTTC. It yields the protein CASSFRLAGINQYEQYF. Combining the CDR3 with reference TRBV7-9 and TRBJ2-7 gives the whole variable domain DTGVSQNPRHKITKRGQNVTFRCDPISEHNRLYWYRQTLGQGPEFLTYFQNEAQLEKSRLLSDRFSAERPKGSFSTLEIQRTEQGDSAMYLCASSFRLAGINQYEQYFGPGTRLTVT.

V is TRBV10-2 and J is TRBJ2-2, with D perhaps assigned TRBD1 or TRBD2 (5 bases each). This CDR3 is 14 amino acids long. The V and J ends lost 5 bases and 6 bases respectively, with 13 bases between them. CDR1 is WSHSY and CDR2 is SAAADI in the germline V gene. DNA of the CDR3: TGCGCCAGCAGTCCCGCAGGGACCCCCGGGGAGCTGTTTTTT. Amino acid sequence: CASSPAGTPGELFF.